The 2 T cell receptor beta chains in this list originate from one sample, sequenced in a study of cytomegalovirus exposure and HLA in healthy donors. PCR employed 60 Vbeta and 13 Jbeta primers. Assay: immunoSEQ multiplex PCR; the TCRdb copy retains only in-frame clones and omits some. Found here are about 140,000 clones, 70% to 80% of them singletons; the top ten hold around 1.6%. Source material: PBMCs. These receptors all come from a female donor in good health and CMV-seronegative.

The chain couples TRBV6-5 to TRBJ2-1, with TRBD2 identical over 8 bases. This CDR3 comprises 16 residues. Germline CDR1 is MNHEY and CDR2 is SVGAGI. J was trimmed by 7 bases and V by 3 bases; bases with no gene match: 11. The CDR3 is CASSYSRRGDGNEQFF. CDR3 DNA: TGTGCCAGCAGTTATTCGAGGCGGGGGGACGGGAATGAGCAGTTCTTC.

This chain connects TRBV6-5 to TRBJ1-1, with D unresolved. V lost 0 bases and J 6 bases, leaving 11 bases between the germline ends. From germline, CDR1 is MNHEY and CDR2 SVGAGI. This CDR3 has 14 residues. Here the CDR3 reads CASSYSATASEAFF. Here the CDR3 DNA reads TGTGCCAGCAGTTACTCAGCCACCGCCTCTGAAGCTTTCTTT.